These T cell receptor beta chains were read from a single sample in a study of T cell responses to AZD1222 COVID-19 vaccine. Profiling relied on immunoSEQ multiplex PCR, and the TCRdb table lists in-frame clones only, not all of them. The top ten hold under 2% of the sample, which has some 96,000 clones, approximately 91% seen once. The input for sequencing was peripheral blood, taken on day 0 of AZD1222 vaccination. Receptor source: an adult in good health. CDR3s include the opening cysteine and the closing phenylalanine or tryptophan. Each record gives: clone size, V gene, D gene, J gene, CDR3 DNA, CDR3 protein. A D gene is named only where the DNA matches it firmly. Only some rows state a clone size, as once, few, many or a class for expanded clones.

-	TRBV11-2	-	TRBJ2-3	TGTGCCAGCAGCCCACCGGACTGGTACACAGATACGCAGTATTTT	CASSPPDWYTDTQYF
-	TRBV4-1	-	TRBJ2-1	TGCGCCAGCAGCCAAGATGGGGAAGCGTTCGAGCAGTTCTTC	CASSQDGEAFEQFF
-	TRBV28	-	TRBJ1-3	TGTGCCAGCAGTTTATTTAGGCGTACAGGGTTTTCGAGGGGAAACACCATATATTTT	CASSLFRRTGFSRGNTIYF
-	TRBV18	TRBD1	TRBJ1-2	TGTGCCAGCTCACCGATTCAGGGGGATGGCTACACCTTC	CASSPIQGDGYTF
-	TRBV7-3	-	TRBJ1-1	TGTGCCAGCAGTCAGGGGAACACTGAAGCTTTCTTT	CASSQGNTEAFF
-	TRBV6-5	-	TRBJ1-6	TGTGCCAGCAAGAGTCAGGGGTTCTCACCCCTCCACTTT	CASKSQGFSPLHF
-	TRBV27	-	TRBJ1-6	TGTGCCAGCAGTCCCCAGTACGGGTATAATTCACCCCTCCACTTT	CASSPQYGYNSPLHF
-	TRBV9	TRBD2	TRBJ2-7	TGTGCCAGCAGCGTAGAACGGGAGGGGTCCGAGCAGTACTTC	CASSVEREGSEQYF
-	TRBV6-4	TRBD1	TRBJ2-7	TGTGCCATCCTACCACCCGGGACAGGGATCTACGAGCAGTACTTC	CAILPPGTGIYEQYF
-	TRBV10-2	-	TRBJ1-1	TGCGCCAGCAGTGAGGTAAACTTATCGGGAGCTTTCTTT	CASSEVNLSGAFF
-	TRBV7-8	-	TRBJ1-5	TGTGCCAGCAGTCCAACCCCCCGGACAGATAGCAATCAGCCCCAGCATTTT	CASSPTPRTDSNQPQHF
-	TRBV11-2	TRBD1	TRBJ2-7	TGTGCCAGCAGCTTAAGGGGCCCCCGGACAGGGTTTTCCGAGCAGTACTTC	CASSLRGPRTGFSEQYF
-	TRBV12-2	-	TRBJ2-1	TGTGCAAGTCGCTTAGGAAGGGATTTAGGGGACAATGAGCAGTTCTTC	CASRLGRDLGDNEQFF
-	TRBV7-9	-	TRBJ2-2	TGTGCCAGCAGCTTAGCGGGAGCGCCCGGGGAGCTGTTTTTT	CASSLAGAPGELFF
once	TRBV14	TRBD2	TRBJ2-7	TGTGCCAGCAGCCAAAGGACTAGCGGGATAAGGTACGAGCAGTACTTC	CASSQRTSGIRYEQYF
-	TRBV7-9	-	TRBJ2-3	TGTGCCAGCAGCCCCATTCTAGATACGCAGTATTTT	CASSPILDTQYF
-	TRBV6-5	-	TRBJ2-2	TGTGCCAGCAACGGGGTTAAGGCCGGGGAGCTGTTTTTT	CASNGVKAGELFF
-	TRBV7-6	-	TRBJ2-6	TGTGCCAGCAGCTTAGAAGCAGGGGACGGGGCCAACGTCCTGACTTTC	CASSLEAGDGANVLTF
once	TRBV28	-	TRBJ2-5	TGTGCCAGCAGCGGGGGACTCACCCTAGGGGAGACCCAGTACTTC	CASSGGLTLGETQYF
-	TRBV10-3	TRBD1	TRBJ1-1	TGTGCCAGCAACCCACCGGGACAGGGTTCCACTGAAGCTTTCTTT	CASNPPGQGSTEAFF
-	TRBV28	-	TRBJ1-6	TGTGCCAGCACCTCCTACTATAATTCACCCCTCCACTTT	CASTSYYNSPLHF
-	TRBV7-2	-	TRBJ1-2	TGTGCCAGCAGCTCCCCCAGAGTCGGACTTCTCTATGGCTACACCTTC	CASSSPRVGLLYGYTF
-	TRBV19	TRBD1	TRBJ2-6	TGTGCCAGTAGTGGACAGGGCGCCAACGTCCTGACTTTC	CASSGQGANVLTF
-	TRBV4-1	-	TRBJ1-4	TGCGCCAGCAGCCAAGATCCCGGACAGAAACGACTGTTTTTT	CASSQDPGQKRLFF
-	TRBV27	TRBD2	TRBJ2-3	TGTGCCAGCAGTTTAAATTGGCGGGAGGGAGGAGATACGCAGTATTTT	CASSLNWREGGDTQYF
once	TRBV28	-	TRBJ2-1	TGTGCCAGCAGTTTACTGATGGGCTCCTCCTACAATGAGCAGTTCTTC	CASSLLMGSSYNEQFF
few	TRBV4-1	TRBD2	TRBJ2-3	TGCGCCAGCAGCCAAGATTTGGGGCGGGAGAATCGGGATACGCAGTATTTT	CASSQDLGRENRDTQYF
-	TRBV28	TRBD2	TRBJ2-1	TGTGCCAGTAGGGACTACTACAATGAGCAGTTCTTC	CASRDYYNEQFF
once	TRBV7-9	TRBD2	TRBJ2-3	TGTGCCAGCAGCTCTCCAAGTCTAGCGGGGGGCACAGATACGCAGTATTTT	CASSSPSLAGGTDTQYF
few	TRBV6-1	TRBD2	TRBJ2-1	TGTGCCAGCAGTGAAGAAGCGGGAGGGTACAATGAGCAGTTCTTC	CASSEEAGGYNEQFF
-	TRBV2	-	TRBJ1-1	TGTGCCAGCAGCTTACTCGACACAAACACTGAAGCTTTCTTT	CASSLLDTNTEAFF
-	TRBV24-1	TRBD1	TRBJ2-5	TGTGCCACCAGTGACCCGGGACAGGGGAAAGAGACCCAGTACTTC	CATSDPGQGKETQYF
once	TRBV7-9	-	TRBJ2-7	TGTGCCAGCAGCTTGGTCATGACAGTCACCTACGAGCAGTACTTC	CASSLVMTVTYEQYF
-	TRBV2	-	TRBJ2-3	TGTGCCAGCAGTCCAGATTCAGATACGCAGTATTTT	CASSPDSDTQYF
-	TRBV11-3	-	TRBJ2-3	TGTGCCAGCAGTACTAAGGGACTTTCCCCCACGAGCACAGATACGCAGTATTTT	CASSTKGLSPTSTDTQYF
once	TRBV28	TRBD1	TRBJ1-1	TGTGCCAGCAGTGCCTCCGGGACAGTTAACACTGAAGCTTTCTTT	CASSASGTVNTEAFF
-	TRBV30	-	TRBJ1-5	TGTGCCTGGAGTGTAGAAGAAATCAATCAGCCCCAGCATTTT	CAWSVEEINQPQHF
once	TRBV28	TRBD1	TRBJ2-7	TGTGCCAGCAGTTCCGGACAGGTTAGCGAGCAGTACTTC	CASSSGQVSEQYF
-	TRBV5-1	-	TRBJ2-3	TGCGCCAGCAGCCCCCAGGGGTGGGGAACGACAGATACGCAGTATTTT	CASSPQGWGTTDTQYF
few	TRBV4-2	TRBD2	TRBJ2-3	TGTGCCAGCAGCCAAGAAGCGGGGCCCTCCGCAGATACGCAGTATTTT	CASSQEAGPSADTQYF
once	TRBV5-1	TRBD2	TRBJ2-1	TGCGCCATCGAAGAACCTAGCGGGAGCTCCTACAATGAGCAGTTCTTC	CAIEEPSGSSYNEQFF
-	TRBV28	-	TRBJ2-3	TGTGCCAGCAGTCCTCGAGGGGATACGCAGTATTTT	CASSPRGDTQYF
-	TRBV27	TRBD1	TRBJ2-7	TGTGCCAGCACCGGACAGGGGTCCTACGAGCAGTACTTC	CASTGQGSYEQYF
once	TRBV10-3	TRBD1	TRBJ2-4	TGTGCCATCAGTGAGCCAAGGACAGGGGGTTCCAAAAACATTCAGTACTTC	CAISEPRTGGSKNIQYF
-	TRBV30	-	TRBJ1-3	TGTGCCTGGAGTGTAACGGGTCCCCGGGGAAACACCATATATTTT	CAWSVTGPRGNTIYF
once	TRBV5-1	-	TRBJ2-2	TGCGCCAGCAGCTCCAGAGAGGGGAACACCGGGGAGCTGTTTTTT	CASSSREGNTGELFF
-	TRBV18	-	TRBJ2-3	TGTGCCAGCTCCCCAGGGGGTACAGGGAGGACAGATACGCAGTATTTT	CASSPGGTGRTDTQYF
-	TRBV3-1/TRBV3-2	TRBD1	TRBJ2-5	TGTGCCAGCAGCCATTGGGACAGGGCGGTGATAGAGACCCAGTACTTC	CASSHWDRAVIETQYF
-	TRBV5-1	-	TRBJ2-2	TGCGCCAGCAGCTTGGCGGGACCCACCGGGGAGCTGTTTTTT	CASSLAGPTGELFF
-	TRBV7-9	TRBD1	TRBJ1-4	TGTGCCAGCAGCACCGGGACAGGGAGTAGTGAAAAACTGTTTTTT	CASSTGTGSSEKLFF
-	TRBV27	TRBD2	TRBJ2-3	TGTGCCAGCGCCCCCAGACTAGCGGGGATCACAGATACGCAGTATTTT	CASAPRLAGITDTQYF
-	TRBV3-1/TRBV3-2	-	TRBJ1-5	TGTGCCAGCAGCCAAGGGACAAATAGCAATCAGCCCCAGCATTTT	CASSQGTNSNQPQHF
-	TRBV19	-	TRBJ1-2	TGTGCCAGTACGGAGAGGGGCCCTGGCTACACCTTC	CASTERGPGYTF